The clone carrying this T cell receptor beta chain has a single count. Its antigen is undetermined. The donors, healthy Caucasians from Russia, were aged about 6 to 95. Extraction of total RNA produced a minimum of 5.5 micrograms from each sample. The sample is drawn from a study of blood T cells in healthy people across ages. Regarding the study as a whole: Across the age range, TCR beta diversity per million T cells fell in a roughly linear way. Donors of long life had a larger count of naive CD4+ cells and greater diversity than aged donors.

PCR was performed a second time for 7 to 11 cycles using a sample-barcoded 5' primer and a J-beta primer mix. MiXCR, applied by TCRdb to the 5' RACE reads, yields one record per CDR3 protein. The sample contains about a million distinct CDR3 sequences, about two fifths of which appear only once. Trimming left V 5 bases short and J 1 base short, with 14 bases between. The CDR3 has 14 amino acids. CDR1 and CDR2 (germline): DFQATT, SNEGSKA (reference sequence). The rearrangement links TRBV20-1 to TRBJ1-1, with D perhaps TRBD1 (5 bases). The source material was blood. The sequence derives from a man aged 18 to 35 in good health. The CDR3 coding sequence is TGCAGTGCTGAGGGGCGGGTCTGGAACACTGAAGCTTTCTTT. It yields the protein CSAEGRVWNTEAFF.